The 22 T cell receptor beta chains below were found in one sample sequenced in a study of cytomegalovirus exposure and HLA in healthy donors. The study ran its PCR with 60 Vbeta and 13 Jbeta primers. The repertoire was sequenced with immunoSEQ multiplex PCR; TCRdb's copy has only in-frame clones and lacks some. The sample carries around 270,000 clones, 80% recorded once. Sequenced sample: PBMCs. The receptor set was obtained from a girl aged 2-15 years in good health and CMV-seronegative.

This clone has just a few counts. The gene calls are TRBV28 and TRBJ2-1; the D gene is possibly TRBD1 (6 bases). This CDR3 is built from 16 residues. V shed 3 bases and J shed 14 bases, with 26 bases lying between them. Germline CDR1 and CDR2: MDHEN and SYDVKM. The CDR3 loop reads CASSFPWGRAVEIEFF. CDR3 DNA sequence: TGTGCCAGCAGTTTCCCCTGGGGGCGGGCAGTTGAGATAGAGTTCTTC.

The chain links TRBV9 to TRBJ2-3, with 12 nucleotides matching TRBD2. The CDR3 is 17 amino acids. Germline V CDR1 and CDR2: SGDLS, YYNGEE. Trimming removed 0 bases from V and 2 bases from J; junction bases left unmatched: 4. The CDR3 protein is CASSVGLAGATTDTQYF. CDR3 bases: TGTGCCAGCAGCGTAGGACTAGCGGGGGCCACCACAGATACGCAGTATTTT.

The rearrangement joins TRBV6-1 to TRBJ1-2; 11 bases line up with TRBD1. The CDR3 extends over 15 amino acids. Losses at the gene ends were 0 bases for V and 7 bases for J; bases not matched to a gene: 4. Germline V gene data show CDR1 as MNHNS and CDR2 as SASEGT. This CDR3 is CASSEAGQGGVGYTF. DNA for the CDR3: TGTGCCAGCAGTGAAGCGGGACAGGGGGGAGTTGGCTACACCTTC.

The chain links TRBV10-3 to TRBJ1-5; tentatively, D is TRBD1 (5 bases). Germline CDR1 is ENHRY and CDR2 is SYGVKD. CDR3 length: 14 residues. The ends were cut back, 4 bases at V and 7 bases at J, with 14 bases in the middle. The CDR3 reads CAISAGEKGQPQHF. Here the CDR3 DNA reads TGTGCCATCAGTGCGGGGGAGAAGGGGCAGCCCCAGCATTTT.

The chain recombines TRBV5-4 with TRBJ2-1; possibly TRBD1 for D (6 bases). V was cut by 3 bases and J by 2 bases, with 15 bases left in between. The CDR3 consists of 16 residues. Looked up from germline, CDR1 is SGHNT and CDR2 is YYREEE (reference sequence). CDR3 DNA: TGTGCCAGCAGCTCTCAAACAGGGATCCCCTACAATGAGCAGTTCTTC. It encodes CASSSQTGIPYNEQFF.

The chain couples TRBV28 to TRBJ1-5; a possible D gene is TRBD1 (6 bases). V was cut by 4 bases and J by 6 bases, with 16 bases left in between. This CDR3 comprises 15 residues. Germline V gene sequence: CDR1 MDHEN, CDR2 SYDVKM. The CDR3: CASSSTGLSGQPQHF. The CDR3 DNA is TGTGCCAGCAGTTCCACAGGGTTATCGGGTCAGCCCCAGCATTTT.

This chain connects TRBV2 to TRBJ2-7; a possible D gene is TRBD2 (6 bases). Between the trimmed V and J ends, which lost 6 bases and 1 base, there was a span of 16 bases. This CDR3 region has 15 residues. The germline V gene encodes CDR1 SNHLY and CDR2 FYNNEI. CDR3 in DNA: TGTGCCAGCAGGCCCGAGGGGACTCGATCCTACGAGCAGTACTTC. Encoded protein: CASRPEGTRSYEQYF.

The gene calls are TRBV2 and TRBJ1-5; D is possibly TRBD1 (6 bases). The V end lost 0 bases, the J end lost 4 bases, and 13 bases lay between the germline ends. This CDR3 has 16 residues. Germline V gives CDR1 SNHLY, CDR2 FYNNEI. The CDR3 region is CASSEAGGAQNQPQHF. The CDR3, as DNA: TGTGCCAGCAGTGAAGCGGGGGGGGCCCAAAATCAGCCCCAGCATTTT.

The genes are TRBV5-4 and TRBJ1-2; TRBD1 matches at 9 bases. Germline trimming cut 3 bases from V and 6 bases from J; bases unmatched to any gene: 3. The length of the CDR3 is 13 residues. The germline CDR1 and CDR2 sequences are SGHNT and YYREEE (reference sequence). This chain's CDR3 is CASSYRDRDGYTF. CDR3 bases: TGTGCCAGCAGCTACCGGGACAGGGATGGCTACACCTTC.

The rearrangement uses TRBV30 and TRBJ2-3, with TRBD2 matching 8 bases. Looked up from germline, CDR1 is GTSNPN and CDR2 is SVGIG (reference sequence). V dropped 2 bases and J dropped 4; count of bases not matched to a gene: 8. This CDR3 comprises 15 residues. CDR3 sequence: CAWSHRGLAADTQYF. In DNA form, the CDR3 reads TGTGCCTGGAGTCACCGAGGACTAGCAGCAGATACGCAGTATTTT.

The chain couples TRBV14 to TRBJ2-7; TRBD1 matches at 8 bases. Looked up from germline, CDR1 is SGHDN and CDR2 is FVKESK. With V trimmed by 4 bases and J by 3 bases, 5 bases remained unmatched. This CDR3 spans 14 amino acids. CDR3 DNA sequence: TGTGCCAGCAGCCTGACAGGGGTTCTCTACGAGCAGTACTTC. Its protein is CASSLTGVLYEQYF.

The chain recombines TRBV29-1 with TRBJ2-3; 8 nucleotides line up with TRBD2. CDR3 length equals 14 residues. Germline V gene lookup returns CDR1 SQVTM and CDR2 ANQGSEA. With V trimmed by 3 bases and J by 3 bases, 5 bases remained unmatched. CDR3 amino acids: CSVESGGRTDTQYF. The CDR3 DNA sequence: TGCAGCGTTGAGTCGGGAGGGAGGACAGATACGCAGTATTTT.

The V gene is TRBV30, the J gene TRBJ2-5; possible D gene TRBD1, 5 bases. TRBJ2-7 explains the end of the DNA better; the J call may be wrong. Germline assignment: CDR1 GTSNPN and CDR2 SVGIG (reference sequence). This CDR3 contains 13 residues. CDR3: CAWRWQGSYEQYF. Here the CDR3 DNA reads TGTGCCTGGCGTTGGCAGGGATCCTACGAGCAGTACTTC.

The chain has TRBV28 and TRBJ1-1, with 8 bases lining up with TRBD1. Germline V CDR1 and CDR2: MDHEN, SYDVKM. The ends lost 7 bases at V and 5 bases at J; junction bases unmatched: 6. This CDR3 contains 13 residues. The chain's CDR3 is CASTETGGTEAFF. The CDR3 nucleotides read TGTGCCAGCACCGAAACAGGGGGAACTGAAGCTTTCTTT.

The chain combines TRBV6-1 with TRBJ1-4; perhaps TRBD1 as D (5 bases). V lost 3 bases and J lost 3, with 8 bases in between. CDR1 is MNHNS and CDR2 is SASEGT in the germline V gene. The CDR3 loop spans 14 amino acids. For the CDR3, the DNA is TGTGCCAGCAGTGATGGGGGGGCTAATGAAAAACTGTTTTTT. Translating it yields CASSDGGANEKLFF.

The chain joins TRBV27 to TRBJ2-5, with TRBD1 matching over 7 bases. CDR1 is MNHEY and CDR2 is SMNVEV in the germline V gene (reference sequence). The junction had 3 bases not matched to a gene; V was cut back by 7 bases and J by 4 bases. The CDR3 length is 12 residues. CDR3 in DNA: TGTGCCAGCACTGACAGGGCAGAGACCCAGTACTTC. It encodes CASTDRAETQYF.

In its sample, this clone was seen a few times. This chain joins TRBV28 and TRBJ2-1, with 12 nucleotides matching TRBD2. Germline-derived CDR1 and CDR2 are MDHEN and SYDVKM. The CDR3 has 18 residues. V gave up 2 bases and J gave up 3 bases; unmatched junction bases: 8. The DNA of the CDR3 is TGTGCCAGCAGTTTAAATCTAGCGGGGGGGAAATACTACAATGAGCAGTTCTTC. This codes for CASSLNLAGGKYYNEQFF.

DNA of the CDR3: TGTGCCACCAGCAGAGGCGGACAGGGGGACTATGGCTACACCTTC. Translated: CATSRGGQGDYGYTF. J is TRBJ1-2 and V is TRBV15; the match to TRBD1 covers 10 bases. After removal of 1 base from V and 3 bases from J, the junction contained 2 bases not matched to a gene. Germline CDR1 and CDR2: LNHNV and YYDKDF (reference sequence). This CDR3 region has 15 residues.

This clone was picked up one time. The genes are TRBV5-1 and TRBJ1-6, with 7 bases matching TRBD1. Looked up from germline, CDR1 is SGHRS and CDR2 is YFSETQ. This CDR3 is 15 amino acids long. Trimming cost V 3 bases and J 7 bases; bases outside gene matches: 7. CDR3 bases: TGCGCCAGCAGCTCCTCAGGGGGAGGCAATTCACCCCTCCACTTT. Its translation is CASSSSGGGNSPLHF. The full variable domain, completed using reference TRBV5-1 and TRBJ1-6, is KAGVTQTPRYLIKTRGQQVTLSCSPISGHRSVSWYQQTPGQGLQFLFEYFSETQRNKGNFPGRFSGRQFSNSRSEMNVSTLELGDSALYLCASSSSGGGNSPLHFGNGTRLTVT.

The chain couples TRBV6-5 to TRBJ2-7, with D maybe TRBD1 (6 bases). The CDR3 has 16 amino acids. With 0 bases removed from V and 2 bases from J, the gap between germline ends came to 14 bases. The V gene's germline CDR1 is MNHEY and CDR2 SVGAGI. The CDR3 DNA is TGTGCCAGCAGTTACTCGAAGACCGGACAGACCTACGAGCAGTACTTC. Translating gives CASSYSKTGQTYEQYF.

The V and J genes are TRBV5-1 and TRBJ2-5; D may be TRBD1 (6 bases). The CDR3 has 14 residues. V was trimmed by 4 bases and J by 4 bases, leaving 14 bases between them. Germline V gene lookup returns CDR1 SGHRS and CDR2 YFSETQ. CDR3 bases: TGCGCCAGCAGCGCAGGGGCCGTAATAGAGACCCAGTACTTC. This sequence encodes CASSAGAVIETQYF.

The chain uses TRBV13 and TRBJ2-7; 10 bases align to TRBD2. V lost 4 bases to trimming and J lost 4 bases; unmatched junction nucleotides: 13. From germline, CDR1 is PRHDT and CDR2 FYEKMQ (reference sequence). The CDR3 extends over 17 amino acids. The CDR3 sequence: CASSSPRGLAGVYEQYF. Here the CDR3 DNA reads TGTGCCAGCAGCTCCCCCCGTGGGCTAGCGGGAGTATACGAGCAGTACTTC.